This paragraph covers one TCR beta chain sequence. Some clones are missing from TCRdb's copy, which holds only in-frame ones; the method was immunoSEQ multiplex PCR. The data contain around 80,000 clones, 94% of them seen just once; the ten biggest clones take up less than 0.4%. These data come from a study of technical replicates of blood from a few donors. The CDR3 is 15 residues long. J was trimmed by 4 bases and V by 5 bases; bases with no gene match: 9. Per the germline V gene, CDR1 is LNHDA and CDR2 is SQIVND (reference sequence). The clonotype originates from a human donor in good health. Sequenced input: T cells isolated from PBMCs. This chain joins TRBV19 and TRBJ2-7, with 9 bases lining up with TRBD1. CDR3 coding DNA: TGTGCCAGTAGTCCGACCCGGGACAGGGCGTACGAGCAGTACTTC. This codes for CASSPTRDRAYEQYF.